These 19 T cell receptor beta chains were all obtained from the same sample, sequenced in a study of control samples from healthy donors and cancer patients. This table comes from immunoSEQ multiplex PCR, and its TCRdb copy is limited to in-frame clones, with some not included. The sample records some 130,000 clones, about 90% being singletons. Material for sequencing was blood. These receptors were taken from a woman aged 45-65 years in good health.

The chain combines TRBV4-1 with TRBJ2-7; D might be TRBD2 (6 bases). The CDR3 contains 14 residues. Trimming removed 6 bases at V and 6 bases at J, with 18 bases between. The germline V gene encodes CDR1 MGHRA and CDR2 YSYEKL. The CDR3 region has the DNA TGCGCCAGCAGAAGAGGAGGGATCCAGGGCGAGCAGTACTTC. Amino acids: CASRRGGIQGEQYF.

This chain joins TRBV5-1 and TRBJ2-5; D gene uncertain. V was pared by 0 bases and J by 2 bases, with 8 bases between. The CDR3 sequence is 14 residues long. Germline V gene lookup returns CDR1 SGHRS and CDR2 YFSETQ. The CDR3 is CASSLATPQETQYF. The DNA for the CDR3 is TGCGCCAGCAGCTTGGCTACCCCGCAAGAGACCCAGTACTTC. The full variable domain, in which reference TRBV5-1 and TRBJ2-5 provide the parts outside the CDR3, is KAGVTQTPRYLIKTRGQQVTLSCSPISGHRSVSWYQQTPGQGLQFLFEYFSETQRNKGNFPGRFSGRQFSNSRSEMNVSTLELGDSALYLCASSLATPQETQYFGPGTRLLVL.

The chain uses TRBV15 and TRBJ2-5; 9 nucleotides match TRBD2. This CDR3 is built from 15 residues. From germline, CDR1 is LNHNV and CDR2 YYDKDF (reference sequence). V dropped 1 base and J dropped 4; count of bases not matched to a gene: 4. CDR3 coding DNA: TGTGCCACCAGCAGAGTACGGCGGGAGGGAGAGACCCAGTACTTC. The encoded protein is CATSRVRREGETQYF.

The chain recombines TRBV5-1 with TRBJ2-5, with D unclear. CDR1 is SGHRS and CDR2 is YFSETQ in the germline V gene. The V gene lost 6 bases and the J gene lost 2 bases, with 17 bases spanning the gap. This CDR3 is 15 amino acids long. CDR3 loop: CASNPIGRFQETQYF. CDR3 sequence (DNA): TGCGCCAGCAACCCTATTGGGCGTTTTCAAGAGACCCAGTACTTC.

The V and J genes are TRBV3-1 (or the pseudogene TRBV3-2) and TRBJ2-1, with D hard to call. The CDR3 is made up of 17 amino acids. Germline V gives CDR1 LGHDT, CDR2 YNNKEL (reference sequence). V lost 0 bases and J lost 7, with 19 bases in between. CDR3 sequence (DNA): TGTGCCAGCAGCCAAGAATTGGTGGGCCGATCTCGAAATGAGCAGTTCTTC. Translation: CASSQELVGRSRNEQFF.

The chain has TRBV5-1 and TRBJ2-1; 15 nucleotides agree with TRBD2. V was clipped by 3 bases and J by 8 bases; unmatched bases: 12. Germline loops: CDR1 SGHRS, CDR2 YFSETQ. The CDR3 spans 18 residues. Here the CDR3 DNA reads TGCGCCAGCAGCTGGCCTAGGACTAGCGGGAGGGCCGTGTATGAGCAGTTCTTC. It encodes CASSWPRTSGRAVYEQFF.

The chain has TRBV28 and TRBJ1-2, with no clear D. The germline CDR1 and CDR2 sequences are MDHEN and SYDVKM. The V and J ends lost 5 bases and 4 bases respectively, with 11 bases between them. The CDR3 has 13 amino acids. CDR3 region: CASSRSWSYGYTF. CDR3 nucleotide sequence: TGTGCCAGCAGTCGGTCCTGGAGCTATGGCTACACCTTC.

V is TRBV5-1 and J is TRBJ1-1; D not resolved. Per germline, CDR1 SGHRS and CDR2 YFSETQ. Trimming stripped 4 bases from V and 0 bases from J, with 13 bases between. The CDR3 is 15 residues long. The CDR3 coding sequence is TGCGCCAGCAGCACCTCTGAGGGATTGAACACTGAAGCTTTCTTT. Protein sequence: CASSTSEGLNTEAFF.

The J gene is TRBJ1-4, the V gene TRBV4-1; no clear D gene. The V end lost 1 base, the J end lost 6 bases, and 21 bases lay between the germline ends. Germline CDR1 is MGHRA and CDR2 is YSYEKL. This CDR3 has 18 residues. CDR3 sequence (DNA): TGCGCCAGCAGCCAAGTCCCCCTGGCGGGGATCGCTTATGAAAAACTGTTTTTT. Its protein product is CASSQVPLAGIAYEKLFF.

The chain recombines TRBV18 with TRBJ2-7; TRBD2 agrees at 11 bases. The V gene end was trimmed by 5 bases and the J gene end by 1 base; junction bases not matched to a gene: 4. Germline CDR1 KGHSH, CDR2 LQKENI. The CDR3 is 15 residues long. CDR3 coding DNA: TGTGCCAGCTCAATGACTAGCGGGACGTCCTACGAGCAGTACTTC. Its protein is CASSMTSGTSYEQYF.

Here the CDR3 reads CASSFLGHINLYF. The DNA of the CDR3 is TGTGCCAGCAGTTTTCTGGGACATATCAATTTGTACTTC. The J gene is TRBJ2-7, the V gene TRBV28, with a weak D call TRBD1 (6 bases). The CDR3 is made up of 13 amino acids. V gave up 3 bases and J gave up 12 bases, with 18 bases separating them. CDR1 MDHEN and CDR2 SYDVKM come from the germline V gene.

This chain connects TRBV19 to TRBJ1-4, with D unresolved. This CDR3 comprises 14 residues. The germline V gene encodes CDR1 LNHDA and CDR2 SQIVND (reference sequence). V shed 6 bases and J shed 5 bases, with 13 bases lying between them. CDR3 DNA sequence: TGTGCCAGTAGGATGACCCCGCCCAATGAAAAACTGTTTTTT. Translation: CASRMTPPNEKLFF.

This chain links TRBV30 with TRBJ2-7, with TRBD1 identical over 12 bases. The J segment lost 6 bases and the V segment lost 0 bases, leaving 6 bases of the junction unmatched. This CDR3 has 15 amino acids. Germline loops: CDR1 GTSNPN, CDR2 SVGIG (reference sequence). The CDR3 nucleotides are TGTGCCTGGAGTGTACTGGGACAGGGGGCGGGCGAGCAGTACTTC. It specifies CAWSVLGQGAGEQYF. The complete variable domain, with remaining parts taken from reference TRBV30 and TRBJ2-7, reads SQTIHQWPATLVQPVGSPLSLECTVEGTSNPNLYWYRQAAGRGLQLLFYSVGIGQISSEVPQNLSASRPQDRQFILSSKKLLLSDSGFYLCAWSVLGQGAGEQYFGPGTRLTVT.

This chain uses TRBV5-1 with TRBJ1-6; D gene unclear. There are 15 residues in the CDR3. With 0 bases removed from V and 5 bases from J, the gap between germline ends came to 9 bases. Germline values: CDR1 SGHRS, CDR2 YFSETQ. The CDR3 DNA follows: TGCGCCAGCAGCTTGGCCAGGTTGAATAATTCACCCCTCCACTTT. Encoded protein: CASSLARLNNSPLHF.

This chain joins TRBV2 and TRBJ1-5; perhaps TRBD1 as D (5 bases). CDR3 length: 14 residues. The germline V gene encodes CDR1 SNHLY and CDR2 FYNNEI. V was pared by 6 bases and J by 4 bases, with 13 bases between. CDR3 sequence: CASRGDRGNQPQHF. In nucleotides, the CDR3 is TGTGCCAGCAGGGGGGACCGGGGGAATCAGCCCCAGCATTTT.

CDR3 in amino acids: CASSRPQGGQFF. The CDR3 DNA sequence: TGTGCCAGCTCCCGCCCTCAGGGTGGGCAGTTCTTC. The rearrangement uses TRBV18 and TRBJ2-1, with a weak D call TRBD1 (5 bases). CDR3 size: 12 residues. Trimming shortened V by 6 bases and J by 12 bases, and 15 bases separated the two germline ends. In germline, CDR1 is KGHSH, CDR2 LQKENI.

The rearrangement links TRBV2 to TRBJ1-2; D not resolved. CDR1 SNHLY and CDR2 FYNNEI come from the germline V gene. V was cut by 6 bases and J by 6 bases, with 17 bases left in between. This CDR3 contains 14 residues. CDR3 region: CASRETGPSHGYTF. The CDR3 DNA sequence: TGTGCCAGCAGGGAAACCGGGCCGAGCCATGGCTACACCTTC.

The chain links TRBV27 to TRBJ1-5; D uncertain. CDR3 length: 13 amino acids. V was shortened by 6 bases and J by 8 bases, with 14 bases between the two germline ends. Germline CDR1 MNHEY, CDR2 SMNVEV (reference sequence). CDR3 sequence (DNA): TGTGCCAGCAGCCAGACACGCGGGGAGCCCCAGCATTTT. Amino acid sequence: CASSQTRGEPQHF.

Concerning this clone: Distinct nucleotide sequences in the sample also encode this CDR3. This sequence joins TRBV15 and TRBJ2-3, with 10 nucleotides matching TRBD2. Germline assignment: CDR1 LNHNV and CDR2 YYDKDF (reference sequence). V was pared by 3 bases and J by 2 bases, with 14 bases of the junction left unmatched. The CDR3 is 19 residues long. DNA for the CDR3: TGTGCCACCAGCAGGGGTGGGACGGGCCTAGCGGGGGTCACAGATACGCAGTATTTT. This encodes CATSRGGTGLAGVTDTQYF.